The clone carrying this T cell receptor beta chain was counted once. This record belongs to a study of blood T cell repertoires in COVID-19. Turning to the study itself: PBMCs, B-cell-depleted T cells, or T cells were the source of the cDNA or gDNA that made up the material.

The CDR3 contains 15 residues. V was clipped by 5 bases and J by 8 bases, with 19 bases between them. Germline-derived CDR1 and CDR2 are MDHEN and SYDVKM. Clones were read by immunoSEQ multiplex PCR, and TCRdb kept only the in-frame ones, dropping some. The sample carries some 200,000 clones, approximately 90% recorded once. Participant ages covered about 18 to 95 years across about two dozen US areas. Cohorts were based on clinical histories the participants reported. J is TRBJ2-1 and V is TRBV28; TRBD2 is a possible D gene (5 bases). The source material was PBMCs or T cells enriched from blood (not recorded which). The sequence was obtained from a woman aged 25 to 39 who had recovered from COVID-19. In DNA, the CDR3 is TGTGCCAGCAGTCCACCCCCCGATCTAGCCCATGAGCAGTTCTTC. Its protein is CASSPPPDLAHEQFF. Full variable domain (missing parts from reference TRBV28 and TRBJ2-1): DVKVTQSSRYLVKRTGEKVFLECVQDMDHENMFWYRQDPGLGLRLIYFSYDVKMKEKGDIPEGYSVSREKKERFSLILESASTNQTSMYLCASSPPPDLAHEQFFGPGTRLTVL.